This T cell receptor beta chain derives from a study of T cells after yellow fever vaccination. Overall study findings and caveats: Abundant clonotypes from the bulk population could get into FACS-sorted repertoires as contaminants. Just a small share of clonotypes turned up in the CD4 compartment as well as the CD8 compartment.

This clonotype showed up just a few times. What it recognizes is unknown. Template switching by 5'RACE produced TCR cDNA, adding a universal primer site and UMIs. Each CDR3 protein is one row after TCRdb ran MiXCR on the 5' RACE reads. The sample lists hundreds of thousands of distinct CDR3 sequences, more than 9% seen once, with roughly 18% in the top ten. Trimming shortened V by 4 bases and J by 8 bases, and 9 bases separated the two germline ends. Germline V CDR1 and CDR2: SGHTA, FQGTGA. The CDR3 sequence is 13 residues long. The sequence came from a man younger than 35 who received the YFV17D yellow fever vaccine. This sequence joins TRBV7-3 and TRBJ1-6; D not certain. The sequences come from PBMCs, collected on the day of the first yellow fever vaccination. This chain's CDR3 is CASSSRPDSPLHF. The CDR3 nucleotides read TGTGCCAGCAGCTCCCGACCTGATTCACCCCTCCACTTT.